The clone carrying this TCR beta chain was seen a handful of times. Its antigen remains unknown. CDR3 length equals 20 residues. Germline V lookup: CDR1 KGHSH, CDR2 LQKENI. The junction had 20 bases not matched to a gene; V was cut back by 0 bases and J by 3 bases. This sample was taken from a study of early T cells in non-severe SARS-CoV-2 infection. Whole-study context: Chains stayed unpaired after sequencing of bulk RNA from unsorted whole blood.

General observations from the study: VDJdb matching favored anti-spike CD8 responses, missing private and CD4 specificities.

The protocol attached unique molecular identifiers to individual cDNA molecules. TCRdb ran MiXCR on the 5' RACE reads and lists one entry per CDR3 protein. The sample has some 66,000 distinct CDR3 sequences, around 8.7% seen once; the top ten hold approximately 3%. The clonotype originates from an adult who was a healthcare worker with PCR-confirmed SARS-CoV-2 infection or an uninfected control (not recorded which). V and J are TRBV18 and TRBJ2-7, with TRBD1 identical over 7 bases. Sequences were obtained from whole blood. This CDR3 reads CASSPPVTGRIGGTIYEQYF. In DNA, the CDR3 is TGTGCCAGCTCACCACCGGTGACAGGGCGGATTGGCGGTACGATCTACGAGCAGTACTTC. Complete variable domain (other parts from reference TRBV18 and TRBJ2-7): NAGVMQNPRHLVRRRGQEARLRCSPMKGHSHVYWYRQLPEEGLKFMVYLQKENIIDESGMPKERFSAEFPKEGPSILRIQQVVRGDSAAYFCASSPPVTGRIGGTIYEQYFGPGTRLTVT.